The clone carrying this T cell receptor beta chain was counted a few times. The antigen is not known. This sample is part of a study of T cells after yellow fever vaccination. TCRdb independently ran MiXCR on the 5' RACE reads; one entry per CDR3 protein. Of some 320,000 distinct CDR3 sequences listed, around 10% are singletons. The study's findings and limits: A faster peak, day 5 versus 15, was reached by the weaker secondary response.

This TCR derives from a man aged 18-30 years who received the YFV17D yellow fever vaccine. Source: CD4+ T cells sorted from PBMCs, taken 5 days after the yellow fever booster vaccination.

The CDR3 coding sequence is TGTGCCAGCAGTCCCCAGAGGGGCGGGGGGTACACAGATACGCAGTATTTT. Amino acid sequence: CASSPQRGGGYTDTQYF. The chain couples TRBV12-3 or TRBV12-4 to TRBJ2-3; 8 bases map to TRBD2. V gave up 5 bases and J gave up 2 bases; unmatched junction bases: 12. The CDR3 is 17 amino acids.